Presented here are 5 T cell receptor beta chains from one specimen sequenced in a study of T-cell memory formation after mild COVID-19. TCRdb processed the 5' RACE reads anew with MiXCR; each CDR3 protein has one entry. The sample lists around 150,000 distinct CDR3 sequences, more than 14% occurring once. Source material: PBMCs or a T cell subset sorted from them (not recorded which). The receptors come from an adult woman who had mild COVID-19 (a few samples of this study predate the infection). Cell type and time point are not known.

This clonotype was recorded a few times. The gene calls are TRBV7-8 and TRBJ2-1; the match to TRBD2 covers 8 bases. CDR3 length: 15 amino acids. Germline CDR1 SGHVS, CDR2 FQNEAQ. The V segment lost 5 bases and the J segment 8 bases; nucleotides outside the gene matches: 11. The CDR3 nucleotides read TGTGCCAGCAGCGTCCTAAGCGGGAGCTTCTATGAGCAGTTCTTC. Translating it yields CASSVLSGSFYEQFF.

This clonotype was seen a handful of times. This clone may be a read error of a much larger clone one base away. The rearrangement uses TRBV7-6 and TRBJ2-7; TRBD1 matches at 8 bases. CDR3 length: 13 amino acids. The ends lost 5 bases at V and 5 bases at J; junction bases unmatched: 5. Germline assignment: CDR1 SGHVS and CDR2 FNYEAQ. The CDR3, as DNA: TGTGCCAGCAGCCCTGGACAGGGCCACGAGCAGTACTTC. This codes for CASSPGQGHEQYF.

This clonotype was seen just once. This chain's CDR3 is CASSLGTGASTDTQYF. The DNA for the CDR3 is TGCGCCAGCAGCTTGGGCACGGGGGCAAGCACAGATACGCAGTATTTT. This chain links TRBV5-1 with TRBJ2-3, with D possibly called TRBD1 or TRBD2 (6 bases each). Trimming pared 0 bases from V and 0 bases from J, leaving 11 bases between. The V gene's germline CDR1 is SGHRS and CDR2 YFSETQ. This CDR3 spans 16 amino acids.

This clonotype has only a few counts. V usage is TRBV28 and J usage is TRBJ2-7; D assignment may be TRBD1 or TRBD2 (7 bases each). The CDR3 has 15 residues. Trimming took 5 bases from V and 7 from J, leaving 21 bases between them. Germline V gives CDR1 MDHEN, CDR2 SYDVKM. The CDR3 DNA reads as TGTGCCAGCAGTCTCCGGGGGGACAGCCGCAGAGAGCAGTACTTC. Protein: CASSLRGDSRREQYF.

This clonotype was counted between two and nine times. The V gene is TRBV3-1, the J gene TRBJ1-2, with D maybe TRBD1 (5 bases). Trimming pared 3 bases from V and 8 bases from J, leaving 16 bases between. Germline CDR1 is LGHDT and CDR2 is YNNKEL (reference sequence). The length of the CDR3 is 14 residues. CDR3 residues: CASSHRESKRGYTF. The DNA for the CDR3 is TGTGCCAGCAGCCACAGGGAATCGAAAAGAGGCTACACCTTC.